This T cell receptor (beta chain) is from a study of control samples from healthy donors and cancer patients. TCRdb's copy holds only in-frame clones and misses some; the assay was immunoSEQ multiplex PCR. The sample includes approximately 150,000 clones, more than 90% of them seen just once. Sequencing was carried out using blood. This receptor was identified in a man between 25 and 39 years old in good health.

CDR3 loop: CASSRPGGGGTQYF. Written as DNA, the CDR3 is TGTGCCAGCAGTAGGCCGGGCGGCGGTGGGACCCAGTACTTC. The rearrangement uses TRBV11-2 and TRBJ2-5; D not certain. V gave up 6 bases and J gave up 7 bases, with 18 bases separating them. The CDR3 length is 14 residues. Looked up from germline, CDR1 is SGHAT and CDR2 is FQNNGV.